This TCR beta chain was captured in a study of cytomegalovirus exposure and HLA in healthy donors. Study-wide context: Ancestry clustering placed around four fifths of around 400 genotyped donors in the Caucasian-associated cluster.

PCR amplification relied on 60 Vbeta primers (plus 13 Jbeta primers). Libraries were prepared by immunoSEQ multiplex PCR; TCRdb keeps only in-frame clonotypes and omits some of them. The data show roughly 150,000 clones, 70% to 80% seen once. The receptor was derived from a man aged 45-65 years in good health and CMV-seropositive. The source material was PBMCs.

Written as DNA, the CDR3 is TGTGCCAGCAGCTTACATAGGGGTGGCAATCAGCCCCAGCATTTT. This encodes CASSLHRGGNQPQHF. This chain links TRBV7-6 with TRBJ1-5; perhaps TRBD1 as D (5 bases). This CDR3 has 15 residues. Germline loops: CDR1 SGHVS, CDR2 FNYEAQ. Trimming took off 2 bases at V and 2 bases at J, with 10 bases between the two ends.